Shown below are 28 T cell receptor beta chains from a single sample sequenced in a study of blood T cell repertoires in COVID-19. Data came from immunoSEQ multiplex PCR; TCRdb stores just in-frame clones and leaves some out. The table records 200,000 to 250,000 clones, about nine tenths of them present only once. The sequenced sample was peripheral blood. The receptors originated from a man aged 50 to 60 with acute or convalescent COVID-19.

The rearrangement links TRBV14 to TRBJ2-3; possibly TRBD2 for D (5 bases). The germline CDR1 and CDR2 sequences are SGHDN and FVKESK. The CDR3 sequence is 15 residues long. The germline V and J ends were trimmed by 1 base and 4 bases, with 12 bases remaining between them. In DNA, the CDR3 is TGTGCCAGCAGCCAAGGTAGCGTTTTTGCAGATACGCAGTATTTT. It specifies CASSQGSVFADTQYF.

This clone was counted a single time. The genes are TRBV20-1 and TRBJ2-3; 8 nucleotides match TRBD1. Germline CDR1 DFQATT, CDR2 SNEGSKA (reference sequence). The J segment lost 2 bases and the V segment lost 3 bases, leaving 4 bases of the junction unmatched. The CDR3 length is 14 residues. The CDR3 coding sequence is TGCAGTGCTAGTAAGGACAGGGCCACAGATACGCAGTATTTT. Translated: CSASKDRATDTQYF.

The rearrangement joins TRBV6-1 to TRBJ1-1; perhaps TRBD1 as D (6 bases). Germline CDR1 and CDR2: MNHNS and SASEGT. Deletions cut 4 bases from V and 1 base from J, with 10 bases between. The CDR3 is made up of 14 amino acids. CDR3 nucleotides: TGTGCCAGCAGTGTCGGACAGAGGAACACTGAAGCTTTCTTT. Protein: CASSVGQRNTEAFF.

The chain is built from TRBV5-8 and TRBJ1-5; D is possibly TRBD1 (5 bases). V was pared by 4 bases and J by 3 bases, with 8 bases between. The CDR3 is 13 residues long. The germline V gene encodes CDR1 SGHTS and CDR2 YDEGEE. The CDR3 loop is CASSGAVNQPQHF. The CDR3, as DNA: TGTGCCAGCAGCGGGGCCGTCAATCAGCCCCAGCATTTT. Variable domain in full (rest from reference TRBV5-8 and TRBJ1-5): EAGVTQSPTHLIKTRGQQATLRCSPISGHTSVYWYQQALGLGLQFLLWYDEGEERNRGNFPPRFSGRQFPNYSSELNVNALELEDSALYLCASSGAVNQPQHFGDGTRLSIL.

The chain carries TRBV6-5 and TRBJ1-1; D is ambiguous. Germline CDR1 and CDR2: MNHEY and SVGAGI. The CDR3 spans 14 residues. V shed 0 bases and J shed 5 bases, with 10 bases lying between them. This chain's CDR3 is CASSYSRGGTEAFF. In DNA form, the CDR3 reads TGTGCCAGCAGTTACTCCCGGGGAGGGACTGAAGCTTTCTTT.

This rearrangement joins TRBV4-1 to TRBJ1-4, with TRBD1 matching 10 bases. The germline V gene has CDR1 MGHRA and CDR2 YSYEKL. V dropped 1 base and J dropped 8; count of bases not matched to a gene: 4. The CDR3 is made up of 15 amino acids. The CDR3 reads CASSQVGTGEEKLFF. CDR3 in DNA: TGCGCCAGCAGCCAAGTCGGGACAGGGGAAGAAAAACTGTTTTTT.

The rearrangement links TRBV5-4 to TRBJ1-1, with D tentatively TRBD1 (5 bases). Germline V lookup: CDR1 SGHNT, CDR2 YYREEE (reference sequence). CDR3 length equals 13 residues. Trimming cost V 3 bases and J 7 bases, with 13 bases left between them. CDR3 bases: TGTGCCAGCAGCTCCCTTTGGGACTTTGAAGCTTTCTTT. This encodes CASSSLWDFEAFF. The full variable domain, in which reference TRBV5-4 and TRBJ1-1 provide the parts outside the CDR3, is ETGVTQSPTHLIKTRGQQVTLRCSSQSGHNTVSWYQQALGQGPQFIFQYYREEENGRGNFPPRFSGLQFPNYSSELNVNALELDDSALYLCASSSLWDFEAFFGQGTRLTVV.

The chain couples TRBV18 to TRBJ1-6, with TRBD1 as a possible D gene (5 bases). The CDR3 totals 15 residues. Germline values: CDR1 KGHSH, CDR2 LQKENI. Trimming cost V 0 bases and J 14 bases, with 17 bases left between them. CDR3 DNA: TGTGCCAGCTCACCACCGGCCAGGTCGTTCAGGGCCCTCCACTTT. It yields the protein CASSPPARSFRALHF. Looking up the rest from reference TRBV18 and TRBJ1-6 gives the full variable domain: NAGVMQNPRHLVRRRGQEARLRCSPMKGHSHVYWYRQLPEEGLKFMVYLQKENIIDESGMPKERFSAEFPKEGPSILRIQQVVRGDSAAYFCASSPPARSFRALHFGNGTRLTVT.

V usage is TRBV9 and J usage is TRBJ1-1, with a possible D match to TRBD1 (6 bases). V was shortened by 3 bases and J by 1 base, with 13 bases between the two germline ends. Looked up from germline, CDR1 is SGDLS and CDR2 is YYNGEE. The length of the CDR3 is 15 residues. The CDR3 here is CASSAQGLGNTEAFF. As DNA, the CDR3 is TGTGCCAGCAGCGCTCAGGGGCTTGGGAACACTGAAGCTTTCTTT. The complete variable domain, with remaining parts taken from reference TRBV9 and TRBJ1-1, reads DSGVTQTPKHLITATGQRVTLRCSPRSGDLSVYWYQQSLDQGLQFLIQYYNGEERAKGNILERFSAQQFPDLHSELNLSSLELGDSALYFCASSAQGLGNTEAFFGQGTRLTVV.

The V and J genes are TRBV5-4 and TRBJ1-4; TRBD1 might be the D (6 bases). CDR1 is SGHNT, CDR2 YYREEE, per germline (reference sequence). The CDR3 is 14 residues long. V was cut by 4 bases and J by 7 bases, with 14 bases left in between. The CDR3 DNA reads as TGTGCCAGCAGCATCGGGGGGCGTGGTGAAAAACTGTTTTTT. This encodes CASSIGGRGEKLFF.

The V and J genes are TRBV5-1 and TRBJ1-4, with TRBD1 as a possible D gene (5 bases). Trimming removed 1 base at V and 4 bases at J, with 11 bases between. Germline CDR1 is SGHRS and CDR2 is YFSETQ. This CDR3 spans 15 amino acids. The CDR3 region is CASSLRADSNEKLFF. CDR3 in DNA: TGCGCCAGCAGCTTGCGGGCCGACAGTAATGAAAAACTGTTTTTT.

The J gene is TRBJ1-2, the V gene TRBV30; 11 bases fit TRBD1. CDR3 size: 14 residues. The ends lost 5 bases at V and 4 bases at J; junction bases unmatched: 6. Germline loops: CDR1 GTSNPN, CDR2 SVGIG (reference sequence). DNA of the CDR3: TGTGCCTGGGGACAGGGGGCGACCCTCTATGGCTACACCTTC. It codes for CAWGQGATLYGYTF. The full variable domain, completed using reference TRBV30 and TRBJ1-2, is SQTIHQWPATLVQPVGSPLSLECTVEGTSNPNLYWYRQAAGRGLQLLFYSVGIGQISSEVPQNLSASRPQDRQFILSSKKLLLSDSGFYLCAWGQGATLYGYTFGSGTRLTVV.

The chain combines TRBV4-1 with TRBJ1-5; the D is unclear. The CDR3 sequence is 17 residues long. The germline CDR1 and CDR2 sequences are MGHRA and YSYEKL. Trimming removed 4 bases from V and 1 base from J, with 17 bases in between. The CDR3: CASSPRGSPASNQPQHF. CDR3 coding DNA: TGCGCCAGCAGCCCGAGAGGGTCCCCAGCGAGCAATCAGCCCCAGCATTTT.

This chain connects TRBV2 to TRBJ1-3; 8 bases are a match to TRBD1. The CDR3 totals 14 residues. In germline, CDR1 is SNHLY, CDR2 FYNNEI. Germline trimming cut 5 bases from V and 4 bases from J; bases unmatched to any gene: 4. This chain's CDR3 is CASSPGQEGNTIYF. The DNA for the CDR3 is TGTGCCAGCAGTCCGGGACAGGAGGGAAACACCATATATTTT.

This clone came up once. The chain links TRBV19 to TRBJ1-2; perhaps TRBD1 as D (5 bases). Germline loops: CDR1 LNHDA, CDR2 SQIVND (reference sequence). This CDR3 is built from 14 residues. With 7 bases removed from V and 2 bases from J, the gap between germline ends came to 14 bases. CDR3 in DNA: TGTGCCAGTAACCAGTGGACACCCAACTATGGCTACACCTTC. Protein product: CASNQWTPNYGYTF. The full variable domain, its missing parts supplied by reference TRBV19 and TRBJ1-2, is DGGITQSPKYLFRKEGQNVTLSCEQNLNHDAMYWYRQDPGQGLRLIYYSQIVNDFQKGDIAEGYSVSREKKESFPLTVTSAQKNPTAFYLCASNQWTPNYGYTFGSGTRLTVV.

This sequence joins TRBV6-6 and TRBJ1-1; D might be TRBD1 (6 bases). This CDR3 is built from 14 residues. The germline gives CDR1 MNHNY, CDR2 SVGAGI (reference sequence). Trimming shortened V by 2 bases and J by 11 bases, and 18 bases separated the two germline ends. The CDR3 protein is CASSYGTTGPVAFF. The CDR3 DNA is TGTGCCAGCAGTTACGGGACGACAGGCCCTGTGGCTTTCTTT.

The chain links TRBV4-1 to TRBJ1-1; D is perhaps TRBD1 (6 bases). This CDR3 is 14 amino acids long. The germline CDR1 and CDR2 sequences are MGHRA and YSYEKL. V lost 0 bases, J lost 4 bases, and 9 bases lay in between. The CDR3 DNA sequence: TGCGCCAGCAGCCAAGATTCCAGGGGCACTGAAGCTTTCTTT. It codes for CASSQDSRGTEAFF.

This rearrangement joins TRBV7-9 to TRBJ2-1, with 11 nucleotides matching TRBD2. V trimming: 2 bases; J trimming: 4 bases; junction bases outside the gene matches: 10. The germline CDR1 and CDR2 sequences are SEHNR and FQNEAQ (reference sequence). CDR3 length: 18 amino acids. CDR3 in DNA: TGTGCCAGCAGCTTATACCCCACGGGACTAGCGGCTTACAATGAGCAGTTCTTC. Translating it yields CASSLYPTGLAAYNEQFF.

In its sample, this clone was seen a few times. The chain uses TRBV4-1 and TRBJ2-1, with D tentatively TRBD2 (6 bases). This CDR3 has 17 amino acids. Germline V gene sequence: CDR1 MGHRA, CDR2 YSYEKL. V was shortened by 0 bases and J by 7 bases, with 19 bases between the two germline ends. CDR3 sequence reads: CASSQEKELAGSNEQFF. As DNA, the CDR3 is TGCGCCAGCAGCCAAGAAAAGGAACTCGCGGGGTCTAATGAGCAGTTCTTC.

In DNA, the CDR3 is TGTGCCAGCAGCTTATCACAGTCAACTAATGAAAAACTGTTTTTT. It codes for CASSLSQSTNEKLFF. The rearrangement uses TRBV7-6 and TRBJ1-4; D ambiguous. Germline lookup yields CDR1 SGHVS and CDR2 FNYEAQ. The V gene lost 2 bases and the J gene lost 0 bases, with 7 bases spanning the gap. There are 15 residues in the CDR3.

The chain combines TRBV19 with TRBJ1-2; the D gene is possibly TRBD1 (6 bases). The germline gives CDR1 LNHDA, CDR2 SQIVND (reference sequence). The CDR3 totals 14 residues. Trimming took off 7 bases at V and 1 base at J, with 13 bases between the two ends. CDR3: CASTGTHYNYGYTF. CDR3 coding DNA: TGTGCCAGTACCGGGACACACTATAACTATGGCTACACCTTC.

This rearrangement joins TRBV7-9 to TRBJ2-7; 7 nucleotides line up with TRBD1. The germline V gene encodes CDR1 SEHNR and CDR2 FQNEAQ (reference sequence). The CDR3 spans 16 residues. The trim removed 3 bases at V and 2 bases at J, leaving 10 bases unmatched. CDR3 DNA sequence: TGTGCCAGCAGCTTGACAGGGACCAGGAGTCCCTACGAGCAGTACTTC. It encodes CASSLTGTRSPYEQYF.

A single count supports this clone. This sequence joins TRBV29-1 and TRBJ1-4; 8 nucleotides match TRBD1. Trimming took 6 bases from V and 0 from J; bases not matched to a gene: 6. Germline loops: CDR1 SQVTM, CDR2 ANQGSEA. The CDR3 sequence is 15 residues long. The CDR3 sequence: CSVTGDPATNEKLFF. Written as DNA, the CDR3 is TGCAGCGTGACAGGGGATCCTGCAACTAATGAAAAACTGTTTTTT. Full variable domain (outside the CDR3, taken from reference TRBV29-1 and TRBJ1-4): SAVISQKPSRDICQRGTSLTIQCQVDSQVTMMFWYRQQPGQSLTLIATANQGSEATYESGFVIDKFPISRPNLTFSTLTVSNMSPEDSSIYLCSVTGDPATNEKLFFGSGTQLSVL.

This chain uses TRBV19 with TRBJ1-4, with TRBD1 identical over 8 bases. This CDR3 region has 16 residues. J gave up 5 bases and V 5 bases, and 10 bases lay outside the gene matches. Germline CDR1 LNHDA, CDR2 SQIVND (reference sequence). CDR3 sequence: CASSPHRTGWNEKLFF. The CDR3 nucleotides are TGTGCCAGTAGTCCCCACAGGACAGGGTGGAATGAAAAACTGTTTTTT.

The V call is TRBV6-5, the J call TRBJ1-4; maybe TRBD1 (5 bases). There are 14 residues in the CDR3. Trimming left V 6 bases short and J 10 bases short, with 18 bases between. Germline V gene data show CDR1 as MNHEY and CDR2 as SVGAGI. The CDR3 bases are TGTGCCAGCAGCGGGGACCTCGGGCGGGGAAAACTGTTTTTT. Its translation is CASSGDLGRGKLFF.

The chain uses TRBV19 and TRBJ1-5; tentative D call: TRBD1 (5 bases). Germline assignment: CDR1 LNHDA and CDR2 SQIVND (reference sequence). V lost 7 bases and J 6 bases, leaving 10 bases between the germline ends. CDR3 length: 12 amino acids. DNA for the CDR3: TGTGCCAGTACGGGGGTTGCTCAGCCCCAGCATTTT. Protein sequence: CASTGVAQPQHF.

The chain carries TRBV9 and TRBJ2-1, with D perhaps TRBD2 (5 bases). The CDR3 consists of 13 residues. Deletions cut 7 bases from V and 2 bases from J, with 10 bases between. Germline V gene sequence: CDR1 SGDLS, CDR2 YYNGEE. CDR3 in DNA: TGTGCCAGCTCCCGGGATCCCTACAATGAGCAGTTCTTC. It yields the protein CASSRDPYNEQFF. The full variable domain, its missing parts supplied by reference TRBV9 and TRBJ2-1, is DSGVTQTPKHLITATGQRVTLRCSPRSGDLSVYWYQQSLDQGLQFLIQYYNGEERAKGNILERFSAQQFPDLHSELNLSSLELGDSALYFCASSRDPYNEQFFGPGTRLTVL.

This rearrangement joins TRBV2 to TRBJ1-1; perhaps TRBD1 as D (6 bases). The CDR3 is made up of 12 amino acids. V was clipped by 6 bases and J by 9 bases, with 14 bases between them. Germline CDR1 SNHLY, CDR2 FYNNEI. The CDR3 coding sequence is TGTGCCAGCAGCGACTCAGGGGCCAAAGCTTTCTTT. Its protein product is CASSDSGAKAFF. The full variable domain, its missing parts supplied by reference TRBV2 and TRBJ1-1, is EPEVTQTPSHQVTQMGQEVILRCVPISNHLYFYWYRQILGQKVEFLVSFYNNEISEKSEIFDDQFSVERPDGSNFTLKIRSTKLEDSAMYFCASSDSGAKAFFGQGTRLTVV.